One and the same sample provided the 10 T cell receptor beta chains below, sequenced in a study of regulatory T cells. Study-wide results and caveats: Hydrophobic residues at CDR3 positions 6 and 7 were enriched in conventional CD4+ T cells of CD3G-deficient patients.

Antigens of these TCRs are unknown. Primers: 52 TRBV forward and 13 TRBJ reverse. TCRdb keeps only in-frame clones here, not all; method: immunoSEQ multiplex PCR. The profile covers approximately 18,000 clones, with approximately 80% appearing a single time and more than 7% taken by the ten largest. Sequences were obtained from conventional CD4+ T cells sorted from blood. These receptors were obtained from a person aged 25 to 40 with CD3G deficiency.

Turning to this clone: The junction departs from the called germline gene at one end, perhaps through a read error. The rearrangement uses TRBV4-1 and TRBJ2-7; the match to TRBD1 covers 8 bases. The CDR3 totals 12 residues. The germline V gene has CDR1 MGHRA and CDR2 YSYEKL. CDR3 nucleotide sequence: TGCGCCAGCAGCCGGTTAGGGGACAGGTCGGCTTTC. Amino acids: CASSRLGDRSAF.

CDR3 region: CASSLGGNPGQRIAEAFF. CDR3 bases: TGTGCCAGCAGCTTAGGGGGAAACCCGGGACAGAGGATTGCTGAAGCTTTCTTT. The rearrangement uses TRBV11-2 and TRBJ1-1; 7 bases align to TRBD1. The CDR3 extends over 18 amino acids. V shed 1 base and J 6 bases; nucleotides not matched to a gene: 17. Germline V gene lookup returns CDR1 SGHAT and CDR2 FQNNGV.

The rearrangement links TRBV27 to TRBJ1-4; D gene unclear. Germline V lookup: CDR1 MNHEY, CDR2 SMNVEV (reference sequence). The CDR3 contains 16 residues. V was pared by 5 bases and J by 5 bases, with 18 bases between. The CDR3 protein is CASSPSLSWSNEKLFF. DNA of the CDR3: TGTGCCAGCAGTCCCAGCTTAAGTTGGTCGAATGAAAAACTGTTTTTT.

The V gene is TRBV28, the J gene TRBJ1-5; 7 bases agree with TRBD1. The CDR3 totals 18 residues. V trimming: 2 bases; J trimming: 1 base; junction bases outside the gene matches: 11. In germline, CDR1 is MDHEN, CDR2 SYDVKM. The CDR3, as DNA: TGTGCCAGCAGTTTAACAGGGGTTGTATCGAAGAGCAATCAGCCCCAGCATTTT. Its protein product is CASSLTGVVSKSNQPQHF.

The V call is TRBV11-1, the J call TRBJ1-3; D possibly corresponds to TRBD1 (6 bases). The CDR3 contains 14 residues. Looked up from germline, CDR1 is SGHAT and CDR2 is FQDESV (reference sequence). Between the trimmed V and J ends, which lost 3 bases and 8 bases, there was a span of 14 bases. This CDR3 is CASSFRTEGDTIYF. CDR3 bases: TGTGCCAGCAGCTTCCGGACAGAGGGAGACACCATATATTTT. The whole variable domain, filled in from reference TRBV11-1 and TRBJ1-3, reads EAEVAQSPRYKITEKSQAVAFWCDPISGHATLYWYRQILGQGPELLVQFQDESVVDDSQLPKDRFSAERLKGVDSTLKIQPAELGDSAMYLCASSFRTEGDTIYFGEGSWLTVV.

J is TRBJ1-1 and V is TRBV6-1, with D possibly matching TRBD1 (5 bases). This CDR3 has 11 residues. The germline V gene has CDR1 MNHNS and CDR2 SASEGT. Trimming removed 6 bases at V and 5 bases at J, with 7 bases between. CDR3 nucleotides: TGTGCCAGCAGGGGGCAAACTGAAGCTTTCTTT. It encodes CASRGQTEAFF.

The chain couples TRBV6-1 to TRBJ1-1, with unresolved D. The CDR3 is 12 residues long. Trimming pared 6 bases from V and 0 bases from J, leaving 5 bases between. The germline V gene encodes CDR1 MNHNS and CDR2 SASEGT. The CDR3 bases are TGTGCCAGCAGGGCCGTGAACACTGAAGCTTTCTTT. This translates into CASRAVNTEAFF.

The chain recombines TRBV10-3 with TRBJ2-1; 12 bases are shared with TRBD1. Germline-derived CDR1 and CDR2 are ENHRY and SYGVKD. Trimming took 5 bases from V and 0 from J; bases not matched to a gene: 11. CDR3 length: 19 amino acids. CDR3 residues: CAISKGTGGFQSSYNEQFF. The CDR3 coding sequence is TGTGCCATCAGTAAGGGGACAGGGGGCTTCCAAAGCTCCTACAATGAGCAGTTCTTC.

The chain employs TRBV11-2 and TRBJ1-1; no definite D call. There are 11 residues in the CDR3. Trimming cost V 1 base and J 5 bases, with 2 bases left between them. From germline, CDR1 is SGHAT and CDR2 FQNNGV. This CDR3 reads CASSLGTEAFF. The CDR3 DNA reads TGTGCCAGCAGCTTAGGGACTGAAGCTTTCTTT.

This clone was seen a single time. This chain connects TRBV5-1 to TRBJ2-7; D possibly matches TRBD1 or TRBD2 (6 bases each). V lost 0 bases, J lost 0 bases, and 13 bases lay in between. The CDR3 spans 16 residues. Per the germline V gene, CDR1 is SGHRS and CDR2 is YFSETQ. The CDR3 coding sequence is TGCGCCAGCAGCTTGGGGGGGGCGAGGAGCTCCTACGAGCAGTACTTC. This sequence encodes CASSLGGARSSYEQYF.